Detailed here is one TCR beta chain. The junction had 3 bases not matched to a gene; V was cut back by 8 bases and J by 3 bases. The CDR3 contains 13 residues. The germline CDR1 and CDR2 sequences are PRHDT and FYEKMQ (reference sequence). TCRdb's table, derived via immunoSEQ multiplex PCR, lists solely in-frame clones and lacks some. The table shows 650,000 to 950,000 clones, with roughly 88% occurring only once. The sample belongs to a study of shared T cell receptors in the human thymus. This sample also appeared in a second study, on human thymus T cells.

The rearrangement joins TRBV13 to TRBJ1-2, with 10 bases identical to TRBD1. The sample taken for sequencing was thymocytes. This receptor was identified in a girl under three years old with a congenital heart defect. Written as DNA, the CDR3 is TGTGCCAGCCGACAGGGGGCCGACTATGGCTACACCTTC. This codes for CASRQGADYGYTF.